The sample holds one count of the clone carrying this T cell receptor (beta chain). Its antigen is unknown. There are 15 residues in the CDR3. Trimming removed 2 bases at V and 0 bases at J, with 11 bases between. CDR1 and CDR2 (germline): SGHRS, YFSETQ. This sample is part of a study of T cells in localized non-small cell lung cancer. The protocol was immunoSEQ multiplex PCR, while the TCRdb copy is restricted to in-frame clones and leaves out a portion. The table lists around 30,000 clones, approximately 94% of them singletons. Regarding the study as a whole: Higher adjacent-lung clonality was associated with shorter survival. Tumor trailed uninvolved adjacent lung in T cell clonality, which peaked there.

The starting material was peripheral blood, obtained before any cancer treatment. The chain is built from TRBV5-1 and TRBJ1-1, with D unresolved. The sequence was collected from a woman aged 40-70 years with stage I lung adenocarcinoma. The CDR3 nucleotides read TGCGCCAGCAGCTTCGGTTCTCAGTTGAACACTGAAGCTTTCTTT. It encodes CASSFGSQLNTEAFF.